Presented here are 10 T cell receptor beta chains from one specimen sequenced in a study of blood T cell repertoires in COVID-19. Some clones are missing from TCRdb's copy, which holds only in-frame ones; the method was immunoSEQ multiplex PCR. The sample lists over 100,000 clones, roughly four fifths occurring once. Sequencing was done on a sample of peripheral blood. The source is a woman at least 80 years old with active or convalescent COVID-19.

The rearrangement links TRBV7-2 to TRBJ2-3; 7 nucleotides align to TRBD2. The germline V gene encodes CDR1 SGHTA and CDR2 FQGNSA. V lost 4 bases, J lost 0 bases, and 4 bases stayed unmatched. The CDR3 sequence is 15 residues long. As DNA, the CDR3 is TGTGCCAGCAGCTCTCCTAGCGGAAGCACAGATACGCAGTATTTT. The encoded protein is CASSSPSGSTDTQYF.

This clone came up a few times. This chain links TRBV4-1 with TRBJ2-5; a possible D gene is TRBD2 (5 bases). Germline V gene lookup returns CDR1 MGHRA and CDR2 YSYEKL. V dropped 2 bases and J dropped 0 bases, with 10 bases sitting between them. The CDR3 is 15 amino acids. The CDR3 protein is CASSQNGMYQETQYF. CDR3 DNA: TGCGCCAGCAGCCAAAACGGGATGTACCAAGAGACCCAGTACTTC.

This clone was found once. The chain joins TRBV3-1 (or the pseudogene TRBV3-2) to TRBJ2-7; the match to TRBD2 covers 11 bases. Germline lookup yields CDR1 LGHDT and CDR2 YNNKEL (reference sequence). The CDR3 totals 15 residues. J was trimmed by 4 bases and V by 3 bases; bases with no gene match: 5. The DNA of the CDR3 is TGTGCCAGCAGCCAGTCAACTAGCGGGAGTTACGAGCAGTACTTC. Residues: CASSQSTSGSYEQYF.

CDR3 protein: CASSQGGGRSDTQYF. Written as DNA, the CDR3 is TGTGCCAGCAGCCAAGGCGGGGGGCGGTCAGATACGCAGTATTTT. This chain uses TRBV11-2 with TRBJ2-3; TRBD2 agrees at 8 bases. The ends lost 5 bases at V and 4 bases at J; junction bases unmatched: 8. The CDR3 consists of 15 residues. Germline CDR1 is SGHAT and CDR2 is FQNNGV.

CDR3 nucleotides: TGCGCCAGCAGCTTACTTGATCAGGCCAATTCACCCCTCCACTTT. Translated, it gives CASSLLDQANSPLHF. J is TRBJ1-6 and V is TRBV5-1; D not resolved. The CDR3 totals 15 residues. Per the germline V gene, CDR1 is SGHRS and CDR2 is YFSETQ. Between the trimmed V and J ends, which lost 2 bases and 7 bases, there was a span of 13 bases.

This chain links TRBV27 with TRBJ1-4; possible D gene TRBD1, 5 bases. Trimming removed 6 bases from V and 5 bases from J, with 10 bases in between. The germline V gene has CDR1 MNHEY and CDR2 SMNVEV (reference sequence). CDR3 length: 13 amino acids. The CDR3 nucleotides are TGTGCCAGCAGGCGACAGCTGAATGAAAAACTGTTTTTT. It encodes CASRRQLNEKLFF.

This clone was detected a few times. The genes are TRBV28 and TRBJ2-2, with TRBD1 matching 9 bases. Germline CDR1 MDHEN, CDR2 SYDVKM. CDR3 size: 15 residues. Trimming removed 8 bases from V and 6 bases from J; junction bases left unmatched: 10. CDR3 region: CASGRDRARAGELFF. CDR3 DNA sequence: TGTGCCAGCGGGAGGGACAGGGCTCGGGCCGGGGAGCTGTTTTTT.

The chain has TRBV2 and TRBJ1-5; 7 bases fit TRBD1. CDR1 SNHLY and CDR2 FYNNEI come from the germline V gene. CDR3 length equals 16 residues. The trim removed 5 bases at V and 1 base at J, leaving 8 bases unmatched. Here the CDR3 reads CASSSTGSESNQPQHF. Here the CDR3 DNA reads TGTGCCAGCAGTTCGACAGGGAGTGAGAGCAATCAGCCCCAGCATTTT.

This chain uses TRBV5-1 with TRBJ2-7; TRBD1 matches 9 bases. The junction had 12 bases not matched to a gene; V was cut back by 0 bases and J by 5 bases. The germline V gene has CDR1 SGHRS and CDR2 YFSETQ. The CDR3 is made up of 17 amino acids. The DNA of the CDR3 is TGCGCCAGCAGCTTGGAGGGCTGGACAGGGGATATCAACGAGCAGTACTTC. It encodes CASSLEGWTGDINEQYF.

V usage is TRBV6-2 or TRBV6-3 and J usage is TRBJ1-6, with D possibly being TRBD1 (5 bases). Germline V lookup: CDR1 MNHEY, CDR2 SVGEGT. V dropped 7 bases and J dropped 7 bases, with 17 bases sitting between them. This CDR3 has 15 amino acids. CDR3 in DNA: TGTGCCAGCACCCCGGACATCTTCGTCAATTCACCCCTCCACTTT. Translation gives CASTPDIFVNSPLHF.